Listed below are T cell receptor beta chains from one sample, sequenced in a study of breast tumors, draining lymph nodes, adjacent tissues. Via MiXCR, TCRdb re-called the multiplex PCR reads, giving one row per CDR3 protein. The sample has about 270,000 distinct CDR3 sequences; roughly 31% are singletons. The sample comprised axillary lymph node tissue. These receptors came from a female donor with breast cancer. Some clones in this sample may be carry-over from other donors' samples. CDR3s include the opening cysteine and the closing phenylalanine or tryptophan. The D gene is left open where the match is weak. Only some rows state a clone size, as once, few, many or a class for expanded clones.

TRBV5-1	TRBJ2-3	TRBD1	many	TGCGCCAGCAGCGGGTGGGACCAGGGGGGCACAGATACGCAGTATTTT	CASSGWDQGGTDTQYF
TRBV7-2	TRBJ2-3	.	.	TGTGCCAGCAGCTTAGGGACAGGGCCTCTAGCGGGAGATACGCAGTATTTT	CASSLGTGPLAGDTQYF
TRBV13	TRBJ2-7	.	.	TGTGCCAGCAGCACCCGTGGGGTCTACGAGCAGTACTTC	CASSTRGVYEQYF
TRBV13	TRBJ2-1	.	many	TGTGCCAGCAGCTGGCGGCCGGGGGAATTCGGGCAGTTCTTC	CASSWRPGEFGQFF
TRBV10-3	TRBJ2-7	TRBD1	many	TGTGCCATCAGTGAGGGTTCGTGGGACAGGGGTAGTCCCTACGAGCAGTACTTC	CAISEGSWDRGSPYEQYF
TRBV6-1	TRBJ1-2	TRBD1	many	TGTGCCAGCAGTGGACAGGGGCCCGAGGGGGGCTACACCTTC	CASSGQGPEGGYTF
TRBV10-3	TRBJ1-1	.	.	TGTGCCATCAGTGAGTCGATTGTGACAGCTGAAGCTTTCTTT	CAISESIVTAEAFF
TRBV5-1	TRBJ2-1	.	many	TGCGCCAGCAGCTCGGGGGTCGATGAGCAGTTCTTC	CASSSGVDEQFF
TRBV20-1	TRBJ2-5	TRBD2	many	TGCAGTTGGACTAGCGGGAGTGAAGAGACCCAGTACTTC	CSWTSGSEETQYF
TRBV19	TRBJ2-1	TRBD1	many	TGTGCCAGTAGGAGGACAGGGGACAACAATGAGCAGTTCTTC	CASRRTGDNNEQFF
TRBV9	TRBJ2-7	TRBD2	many	TGTGCCAGCAGCGTAGTCTTTCGGCTAGCGGGAGGAGATTACGAGCAGTACTTC	CASSVVFRLAGGDYEQYF
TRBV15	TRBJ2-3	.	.	TGTGCCACCAGCAGAGTCGCTGGGGCTGATTGCTCCGCGGTCAACGCAGATACGCAGTATTTT	CATSRVAGADCSAVNADTQYF
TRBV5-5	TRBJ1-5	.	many	TGTGCCAGCAGCTTGCGCCCGGAGAATCAGCCCCAGCATTTT	CASSLRPENQPQHF
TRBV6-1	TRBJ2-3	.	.	TGTGCCAGCAGTCAAGACGGTAGCGGCACAGATACGCAGTATTTT	CASSQDGSGTDTQYF
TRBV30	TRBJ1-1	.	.	TGTGCCTGGAACGGGGACACTGAAGCTTTCTTT	CAWNGDTEAFF
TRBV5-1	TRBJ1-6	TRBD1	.	TGCGCCAGCAACTTACCGGGACAGATTTTTTCACCCCTCCACTTT	CASNLPGQIFSPLHF
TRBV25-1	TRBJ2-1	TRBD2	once	TGTGCCAGCAGTGCTAGAGGAACTAGCGGGAGGCTCTATAATGAGCAGTTCTTC	CASSARGTSGRLYNEQFF
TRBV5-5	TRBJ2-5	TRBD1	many	TGTGCCAGCAGCGCAGACAGGGTTGGCGGCCGAGAGACCCAGTACTTC	CASSADRVGGRETQYF
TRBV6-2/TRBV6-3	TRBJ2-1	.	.	TGTGCCAGCAGTTACTCAGCTGCCTGCAATGAGCAGTTCTTC	CASSYSAACNEQFF
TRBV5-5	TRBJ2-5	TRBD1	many	TGTGCCAGCAGCTCACCGGGACAGGGTTCAGAGACCCAGTACTTC	CASSSPGQGSETQYF
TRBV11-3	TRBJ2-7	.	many	TGTGCCAGCAGCTTAGATGTGGCCAGGGCCTACGAGCAGTACTTC	CASSLDVARAYEQYF
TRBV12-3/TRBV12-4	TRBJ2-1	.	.	TGTGCCAGCTCACCCGACTCCAACTCCTACAATGAGCAGTTCTTC	CASSPDSNSYNEQFF
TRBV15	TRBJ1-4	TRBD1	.	TGTGCCACCAGCAGAGAGGGGGACAGTGAAAAACTGTTTTTT	CATSREGDSEKLFF
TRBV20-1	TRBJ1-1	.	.	TGCAGTGCCCCAGGCAACATGAACACTGAAGCTTTCTTT	CSAPGNMNTEAFF
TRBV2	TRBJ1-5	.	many	TGTGCCAGCAGTGACGGGGCAGCGAGCAATCAGCCCCAGCATTTT	CASSDGAASNQPQHF
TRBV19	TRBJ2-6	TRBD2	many	TGTGCCAGTACGAGCGGGAAACGGTGGGCTGGGGCCAACGTCCTGACTTTC	CASTSGKRWAGANVLTF